This TCR beta chain is drawn from a study of T cell changes during pregnancy in multiple sclerosis. Sequencing used immunoSEQ multiplex PCR; TCRdb keeps in-frame clones, though not all of them. This table has about 50,000 clones, about 92% appearing once. Unmatched junction bases numbered 2, after V lost 4 bases and J lost 3 bases. The length of the CDR3 is 13 residues. CDR1 is SGHKS, CDR2 YYEKEE, per germline (reference sequence). The J gene is TRBJ2-7, the V gene TRBV5-5, with 9 bases lining up with TRBD1. This receptor was identified in a female donor with multiple sclerosis, enrolled in a pregnancy study. The material sequenced was CD4+ T cells from peripheral blood mononuclear cells, taken before pregnancy. The chain's CDR3 is CASSRDRDYEQYF. The CDR3 DNA is TGTGCCAGCAGCCGGGACAGGGACTACGAGCAGTACTTC.